These 7 T cell receptor beta chains originate from one sample sequenced in a study of blood T cell repertoires in COVID-19 (dated by TCRdb to the early 2020s). To prepare the library, the immunoSEQ multiplex PCR assay was applied. TCRdb obtained this table from immuneACCESS and retained in-frame rearrangements with V and J assigned. These tables miss some clones; where compared with another copy, unresolved V genes account for less than half of the shortfall, and the remainder is unexplained. The sample table records some 150,000 clones; roughly 81% of these occur just once. Under 8.5% of the sample is in the top ten clones. Specimen: peripheral blood. Receptor source: a man aged 35 to 55 who had recovered from COVID-19.

This clone has just a few counts. This chain uses TRBV7-8 with TRBJ2-7; the D gene is possibly TRBD2 (5 bases). This CDR3 region has 15 residues. Trimming took 5 bases from V and 2 from J, leaving 16 bases between them. Germline V gene lookup returns CDR1 SGHVS and CDR2 FQNEAQ. The CDR3: CASSPSPRRPYEQYF. The CDR3, as DNA: TGTGCCAGCAGCCCCAGTCCGCGGAGGCCCTACGAGCAGTACTTC.

The chain combines TRBV9 with TRBJ1-3, with D perhaps TRBD1 (6 bases). The V end lost 3 bases, the J end lost 13 bases, and 11 bases lay between the germline ends. Germline CDR1 reads SGDLS; CDR2 reads YYNGEE. This CDR3 has 11 residues. The CDR3 sequence: CASSDGQRIYF. The CDR3 nucleotides are TGTGCCAGCAGCGACGGACAGAGGATATATTTT.

The chain couples TRBV4-3 to TRBJ2-2; 10 nucleotides agree with TRBD2. The germline gives CDR1 LGHNA, CDR2 YSLEER. Trimming cost V 0 bases and J 6 bases; bases outside gene matches: 10. The CDR3 spans 18 residues. In nucleotides, the CDR3 is TGCGCCAGCAGCCAAGATCCCCCCCTAGCGGGAGATTCCGGGGAGCTGTTTTTT. Its protein product is CASSQDPPLAGDSGELFF.

The rearrangement links TRBV18 to TRBJ2-7, with 9 bases matching TRBD1. The CDR3 contains 13 residues. In germline, CDR1 is KGHSH, CDR2 LQKENI. Trimming cost V 4 bases and J 7 bases; bases outside gene matches: 5. CDR3 sequence (DNA): TGTGCCAGCTCACGGACAGGGGCGGGGGAGCAGTACTTC. Translating it yields CASSRTGAGEQYF.

This chain uses TRBV5-1 with TRBJ2-1, with TRBD1 matching 9 bases. Germline values: CDR1 SGHRS, CDR2 YFSETQ. Trimming cost V 3 bases and J 3 bases; bases outside gene matches: 13. The CDR3 extends over 18 amino acids. CDR3 coding DNA: TGCGCCAGCAGCTCCTTCCGGACAGGGGAAAAAAGCTACAATGAGCAGTTCTTC. Its translation is CASSSFRTGEKSYNEQFF.

The genes are TRBV11-2 and TRBJ1-2; the match to TRBD1 covers 7 bases. The CDR3 has 15 residues. The ends lost 1 base at V and 4 bases at J; junction bases unmatched: 6. Looked up from germline, CDR1 is SGHAT and CDR2 is FQNNGV. The CDR3 is CASSLGQGPLYGYTF. CDR3 nucleotide sequence: TGTGCCAGCAGCTTAGGACAGGGCCCTCTCTATGGCTACACCTTC.

This chain links TRBV24-1 with TRBJ2-3, with TRBD1 as a possible D gene (6 bases). The germline gives CDR1 KGHDR, CDR2 SFDVKD. V was clipped by 4 bases and J by 5 bases, with 15 bases between them. The CDR3 loop spans 15 amino acids. The CDR3 region is CATSDPRDNRDTQYF. The DNA for the CDR3 is TGTGCCACCAGTGACCCCCGGGACAACCGAGATACGCAGTATTTT.